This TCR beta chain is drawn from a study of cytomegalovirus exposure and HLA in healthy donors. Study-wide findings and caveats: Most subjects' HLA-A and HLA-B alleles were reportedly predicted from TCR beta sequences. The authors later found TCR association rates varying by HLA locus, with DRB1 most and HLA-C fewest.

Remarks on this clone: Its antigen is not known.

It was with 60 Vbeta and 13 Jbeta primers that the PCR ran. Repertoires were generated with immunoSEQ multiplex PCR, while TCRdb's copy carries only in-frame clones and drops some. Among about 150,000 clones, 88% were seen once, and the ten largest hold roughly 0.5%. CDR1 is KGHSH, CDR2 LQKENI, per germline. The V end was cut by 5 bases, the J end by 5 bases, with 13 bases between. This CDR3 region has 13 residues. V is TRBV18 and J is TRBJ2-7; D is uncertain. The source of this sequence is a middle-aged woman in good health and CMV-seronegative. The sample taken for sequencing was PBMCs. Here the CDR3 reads CASSSLLRNEQYF. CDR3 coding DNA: TGTGCCAGCTCATCCCTATTGAGGAACGAGCAGTACTTC.